The 14 T cell receptor beta chains listed next were all sequenced from one sample in a study of blood T cell repertoires in COVID-19. TCRdb keeps only in-frame clones here, not all; method: immunoSEQ multiplex PCR. The table includes 140,000 or so clones, roughly 80% detected once. The sequenced material came from peripheral blood. The receptors were sampled from a man aged 70-80 years who had recovered from COVID-19.

This chain links TRBV7-9 with TRBJ1-6; 8 bases are a match to TRBD1. V lost 5 bases, J lost 5 bases, and 8 bases stayed unmatched. CDR3 size: 16 residues. Germline CDR1 reads SEHNR; CDR2 reads FQNEAQ (reference sequence). The CDR3 bases are TGTGCCAGCAGCCTGGACAGGGCGACTCATAATTCACCCCTCCACTTT. Residues: CASSLDRATHNSPLHF. Combining the CDR3 with reference TRBV7-9 and TRBJ1-6 gives the whole variable domain DTGVSQNPRHKITKRGQNVTFRCDPISEHNRLYWYRQTLGQGPEFLTYFQNEAQLEKSRLLSDRFSAERPKGSFSTLEIQRTEQGDSAMYLCASSLDRATHNSPLHFGNGTRLTVT.

The J gene is TRBJ2-1, the V gene TRBV5-8; D not resolved. V dropped 4 bases and J dropped 7 bases, with 18 bases sitting between them. CDR3 size: 15 residues. The germline gives CDR1 SGHTS, CDR2 YDEGEE. The CDR3 region has the DNA TGTGCCAGCAGCGTCGGAGAGGCCCTCGTGAATGAGCAGTTCTTC. The encoded protein is CASSVGEALVNEQFF.

DNA for the CDR3: TGTGCCAGCAGATACGACAGGGCCACTGAAGCTTTCTTT. Amino acids: CASRYDRATEAFF. The chain joins TRBV5-4 to TRBJ1-1; 7 positions match TRBD1. CDR1 and CDR2 (germline): SGHNT, YYREEE (reference sequence). Germline trimming cut 5 bases from V and 4 bases from J; bases unmatched to any gene: 5. This CDR3 contains 13 residues.

This chain connects TRBV27 to TRBJ1-6; 7 nucleotides align to TRBD1. The V and J ends lost 10 bases and 7 bases, in that order; junction bases with no gene match: 10. Germline values: CDR1 MNHEY, CDR2 SMNVEV (reference sequence). The CDR3 contains 14 residues. CDR3 sequence: CATRQGGRNSPLHF. CDR3 sequence (DNA): TGTGCCACTAGACAGGGAGGTAGAAATTCACCCCTCCACTTT.

The chain links TRBV5-5 to TRBJ2-1; 9 nucleotides line up with TRBD1. Germline V gene sequence: CDR1 SGHKS, CDR2 YYEKEE (reference sequence). This CDR3 is 15 amino acids long. Trimming at V came to 0 bases and at J to 6 bases, leaving 4 bases not matched to a gene. This chain's CDR3 is CASSLGGTGLNEQFF. The CDR3 DNA follows: TGTGCCAGCAGCTTGGGCGGGACAGGGCTCAATGAGCAGTTCTTC.

The CDR3 sequence: CASSYFSGSEDEQFF. CDR3 sequence (DNA): TGTGCCAGCAGCTACTTTAGCGGGAGTGAGGATGAGCAGTTCTTC. The chain combines TRBV11-3 with TRBJ2-1; 9 bases match TRBD2. The V gene's germline CDR1 is SGHNT and CDR2 YENEEA. CDR3 length: 15 residues. Trimming cost V 4 bases and J 8 bases; bases outside gene matches: 9.

This clone showed up just a few times. The chain recombines TRBV5-1 with TRBJ2-1, with TRBD2 as a possible D gene (5 bases). V gave up 0 bases and J gave up 2 bases, with 18 bases separating them. This CDR3 has 18 amino acids. CDR1 SGHRS and CDR2 YFSETQ come from the germline V gene. CDR3 sequence (DNA): TGCGCCAGCAGCTTGGCCGCAGGTTTCGAGCGGACCTACAATGAGCAGTTCTTC. Protein: CASSLAAGFERTYNEQFF.

The rearrangement links TRBV6-6 to TRBJ2-3; no firm D call. This CDR3 contains 12 residues. The V gene lost 4 bases and the J gene lost 3 bases, with 5 bases spanning the gap. Germline values: CDR1 MNHNY, CDR2 SVGAGI (reference sequence). The CDR3 nucleotides read TGTGCCAGCAGTTTTACTACAGATACGCAGTATTTT. Protein: CASSFTTDTQYF.

This clone appeared once. This rearrangement joins TRBV24-1 to TRBJ2-1, with TRBD2 matching over 14 bases. J was trimmed by 7 bases and V by 4 bases; bases with no gene match: 5. Germline CDR1 and CDR2: KGHDR and SFDVKD. This CDR3 comprises 16 residues. The CDR3 loop is CATSDPGLAGGNEQFF. The DNA for the CDR3 is TGTGCCACCAGTGACCCAGGACTAGCGGGAGGTAATGAGCAGTTCTTC.

The chain has TRBV6-5 and TRBJ2-5; perhaps TRBD1 as D (5 bases). V was trimmed by 2 bases and J by 2 bases, leaving 12 bases between them. This CDR3 has 15 residues. CDR1 is MNHEY, CDR2 SVGAGI, per germline. This CDR3 reads CASSYGQGWQETQYF. The CDR3 bases are TGTGCCAGCAGTTACGGCCAGGGCTGGCAAGAGACCCAGTACTTC.

The chain employs TRBV27 and TRBJ2-1; D might be TRBD2 (5 bases). Germline CDR1 MNHEY, CDR2 SMNVEV (reference sequence). The CDR3 spans 15 residues. V lost 2 bases and J lost 8, with 16 bases in between. CDR3 region: CASSLIGGRKHEQFF. Here the CDR3 DNA reads TGTGCCAGCAGTTTAATTGGCGGGCGGAAGCATGAGCAGTTCTTC.

The CDR3 here is CSVVQGAITNYGYTF. CDR3 bases: TGCAGCGTTGTACAGGGGGCTATTACTAACTATGGCTACACCTTC. This chain uses TRBV29-1 with TRBJ1-2, with 9 bases lining up with TRBD1. This CDR3 has 15 residues. The V gene end was trimmed by 4 bases and the J gene end by 0 bases; junction bases not matched to a gene: 6. Per germline, CDR1 SQVTM and CDR2 ANQGSEA.

The genes are TRBV5-5 and TRBJ2-7; D is possibly TRBD1 (5 bases). The CDR3 length is 15 residues. Germline assignment: CDR1 SGHKS and CDR2 YYEKEE (reference sequence). V was clipped by 0 bases and J by 0 bases, with 10 bases between them. Written as DNA, the CDR3 is TGTGCCAGCAGCTTGGGTCCAGGGATCTCCTACGAGCAGTACTTC. This codes for CASSLGPGISYEQYF.

The V call is TRBV5-6, the J call TRBJ2-1; D might be TRBD1 (6 bases). Trimming removed 4 bases from V and 0 bases from J, with 14 bases in between. The germline V gene has CDR1 SGHDT and CDR2 YYEEEE. The CDR3 spans 16 residues. CDR3: CASSNGGQFSYNEQFF. The CDR3 coding sequence is TGTGCCAGCAGCAATGGAGGACAGTTCTCCTACAATGAGCAGTTCTTC.